This TCR beta chain stems from a study of identical twins. TCRdb called the 5' RACE reads again in MiXCR, with one record for every CDR3 protein. The sample carries a few hundred thousand distinct CDR3 sequences, 9% to 15% recorded once. The CDR3 is 16 residues long. Unmatched junction bases numbered 15, after V lost 6 bases and J lost 5 bases. Germline V gene sequence: CDR1 LNHDA, CDR2 SQIVND (reference sequence). The same sample was also studied in work on yellow fever vaccine responses in identical twins.

The clonotype was recovered from a woman aged 18 to 35 in good health. The genes are TRBV19 and TRBJ1-1; 7 bases agree with TRBD1. Sequencing was done on a sample of CD8+ T cells sorted from blood. This CDR3 reads CASRPTVTGRGTEAFF. The DNA for the CDR3 is TGTGCCAGTAGGCCGACCGTGACAGGGCGAGGGACTGAAGCTTTCTTT.